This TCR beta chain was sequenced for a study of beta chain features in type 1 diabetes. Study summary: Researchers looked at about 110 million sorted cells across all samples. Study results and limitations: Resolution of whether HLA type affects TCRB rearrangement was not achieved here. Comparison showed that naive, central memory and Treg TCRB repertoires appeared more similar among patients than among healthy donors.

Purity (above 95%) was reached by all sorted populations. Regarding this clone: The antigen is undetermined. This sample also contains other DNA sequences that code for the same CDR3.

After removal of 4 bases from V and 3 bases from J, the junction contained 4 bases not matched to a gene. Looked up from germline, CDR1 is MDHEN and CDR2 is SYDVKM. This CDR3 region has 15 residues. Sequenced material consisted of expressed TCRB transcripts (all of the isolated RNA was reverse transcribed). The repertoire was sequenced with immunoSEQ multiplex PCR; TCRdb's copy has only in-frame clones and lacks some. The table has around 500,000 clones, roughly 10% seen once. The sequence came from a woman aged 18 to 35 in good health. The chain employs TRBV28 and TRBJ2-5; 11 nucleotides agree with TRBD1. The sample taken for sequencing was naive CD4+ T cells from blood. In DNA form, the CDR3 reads TGTGCCAGCAGTTCCCCGGGACAGGGGGAAGAGACCCAGTACTTC. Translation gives CASSSPGQGEETQYF.